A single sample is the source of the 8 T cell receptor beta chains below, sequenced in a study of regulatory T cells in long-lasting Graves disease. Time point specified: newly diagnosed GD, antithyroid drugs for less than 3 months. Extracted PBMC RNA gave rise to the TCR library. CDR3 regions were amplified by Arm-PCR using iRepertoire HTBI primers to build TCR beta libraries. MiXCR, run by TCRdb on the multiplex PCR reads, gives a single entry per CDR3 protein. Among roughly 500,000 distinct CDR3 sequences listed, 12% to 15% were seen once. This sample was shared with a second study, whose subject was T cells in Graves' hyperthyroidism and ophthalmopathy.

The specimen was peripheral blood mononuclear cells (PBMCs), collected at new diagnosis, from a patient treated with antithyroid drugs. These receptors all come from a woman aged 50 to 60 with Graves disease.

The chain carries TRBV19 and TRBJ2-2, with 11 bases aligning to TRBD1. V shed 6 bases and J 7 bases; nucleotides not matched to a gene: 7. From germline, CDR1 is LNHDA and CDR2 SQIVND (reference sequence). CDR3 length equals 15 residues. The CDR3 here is CASSLGQGVVGELFF. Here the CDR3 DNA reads TGTGCCAGTAGCCTGGGACAGGGGGTCGTCGGGGAGCTGTTTTTT.

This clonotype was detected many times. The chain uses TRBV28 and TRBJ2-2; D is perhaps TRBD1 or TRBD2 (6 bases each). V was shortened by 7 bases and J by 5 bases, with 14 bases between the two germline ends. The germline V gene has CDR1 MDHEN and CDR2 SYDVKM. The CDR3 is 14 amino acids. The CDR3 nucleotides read TGTGCCAGCATGGCGGGACAATTTACCGGGGAGCTGTTTTTT. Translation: CASMAGQFTGELFF.

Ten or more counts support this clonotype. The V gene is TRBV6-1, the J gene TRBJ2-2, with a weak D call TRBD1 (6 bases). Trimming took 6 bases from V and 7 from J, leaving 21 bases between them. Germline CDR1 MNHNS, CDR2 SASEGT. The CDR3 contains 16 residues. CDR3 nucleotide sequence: TGTGCCAGCAGAGCGAGCACCTTAACAGGGTTCGGGGAGCTGTTTTTT. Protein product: CASRASTLTGFGELFF.

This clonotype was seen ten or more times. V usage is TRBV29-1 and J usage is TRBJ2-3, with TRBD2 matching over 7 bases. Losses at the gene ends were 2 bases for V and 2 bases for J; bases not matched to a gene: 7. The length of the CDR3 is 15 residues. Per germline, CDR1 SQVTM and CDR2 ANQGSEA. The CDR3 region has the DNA TGCAGCGTTGAACCGAGAGCGGGAATCACAGATACGCAGTATTTT. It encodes CSVEPRAGITDTQYF.

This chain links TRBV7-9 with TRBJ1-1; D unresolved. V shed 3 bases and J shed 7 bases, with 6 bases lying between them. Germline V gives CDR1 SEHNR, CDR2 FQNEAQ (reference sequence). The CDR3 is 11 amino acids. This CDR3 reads CASSFTGEAFF. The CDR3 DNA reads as TGTGCCAGCAGCTTCACGGGTGAAGCTTTCTTT.

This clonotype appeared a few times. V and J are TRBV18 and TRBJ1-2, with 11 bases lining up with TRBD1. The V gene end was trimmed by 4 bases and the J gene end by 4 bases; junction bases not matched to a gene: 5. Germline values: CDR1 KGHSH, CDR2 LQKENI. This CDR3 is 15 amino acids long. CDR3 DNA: TGTGCCAGCTCACTGGGACAGGGGGACCGCTATGGCTACACCTTC. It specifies CASSLGQGDRYGYTF.

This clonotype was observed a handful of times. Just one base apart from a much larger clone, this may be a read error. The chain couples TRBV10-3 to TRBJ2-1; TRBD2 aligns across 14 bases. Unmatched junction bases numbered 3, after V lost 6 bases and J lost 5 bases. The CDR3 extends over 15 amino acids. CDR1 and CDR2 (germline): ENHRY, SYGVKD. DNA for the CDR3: TGTGCCATCAGCCCGGGACTAGCGGGGGACAATGAGCAGTTCTTC. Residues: CAISPGLAGDNEQFF.

DNA of the CDR3: TGTGCCATCAGTGAGTCAAGGGGTAGCGGGACCACTTCTCGGGACGAGCAGTACTTC. This sequence encodes CAISESRGSGTTSRDEQYF. This chain links TRBV10-3 with TRBJ2-7; 8 positions match TRBD2. The germline CDR1 and CDR2 sequences are ENHRY and SYGVKD. The V segment lost 0 bases and the J segment 5 bases; nucleotides outside the gene matches: 18. CDR3 size: 19 residues.